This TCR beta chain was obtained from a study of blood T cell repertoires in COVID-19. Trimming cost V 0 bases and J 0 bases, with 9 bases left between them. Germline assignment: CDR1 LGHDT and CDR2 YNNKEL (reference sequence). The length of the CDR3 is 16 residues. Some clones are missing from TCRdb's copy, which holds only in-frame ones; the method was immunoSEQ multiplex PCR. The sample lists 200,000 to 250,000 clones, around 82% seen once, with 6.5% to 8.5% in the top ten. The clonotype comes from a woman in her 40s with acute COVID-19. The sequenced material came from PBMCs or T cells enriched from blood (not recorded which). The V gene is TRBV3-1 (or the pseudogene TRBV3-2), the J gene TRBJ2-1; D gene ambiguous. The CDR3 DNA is TGTGCCAGCAGCCAAGATCCGCTGAGCTCCTACAATGAGCAGTTCTTC. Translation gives CASSQDPLSSYNEQFF.